Listed below are T cell receptor beta chains from one sample, sequenced in a study of tumor-infiltrating lymphocytes in primary liver carcinoma. Via MiXCR, TCRdb re-called the multiplex PCR reads, giving one row per CDR3 protein. This sample has approximately 340,000 distinct CDR3 sequences, with less than 75% found just once. The sequencing input was peripheral blood. The receptors here all came from a man aged 40-55 years with primary liver carcinoma and hepatitis B virus infection. CDR3s include the opening cysteine and the closing phenylalanine or tryptophan. D genes are given only for firm matches. Clone size appears in some rows only: once, few, many, or a class for an expanded clone.

d_gene	abundance	j_gene	v_gene	CDR3aa	CDR3nt
-	-	TRBJ2-2	TRBV10-3	CAISESGGDIGELFF	TGTGCCATCAGTGAGTCGGGGGGAGACATCGGGGAGCTGTTTTTT
TRBD2	few	TRBJ2-1	TRBV6-5	CASSLGTSGNYSEQFF	TGTGCCAGCAGCCTCGGGACTAGCGGGAACTACAGTGAGCAGTTCTTC
-	-	TRBJ1-4	TRBV4-1	CASSQDAAGVREKLFF	TGCGCCAGCAGCCAAGATGCGGCAGGGGTGAGGGAAAAACTGTTTTTT
-	few	TRBJ2-2	TRBV11-1	CASSYTGPFSGELFF	TGTGCCAGCAGCTATACAGGACCTTTCTCCGGGGAGCTGTTTTTT
TRBD1	-	TRBJ2-7	TRBV11-2	CASSRGQPYEQYF	TGTGCCAGCAGTAGGGGACAGCCCTACGAGCAGTACTTC
TRBD2	-	TRBJ2-7	TRBV11-1	CASGLGDYGQYF	TGTGCCAGCGGCCTCGGGGACTACGGGCAGTACTTT
TRBD1	-	TRBJ2-3	TRBV7-9	CASSHGQETTDTQYF	TGTGCCAGCAGCCACGGACAGGAAACCACAGATACGCAGTATTTT
TRBD1	-	TRBJ1-2	TRBV5-1	CASSPWTGGDGYTF	TGCGCCAGCAGCCCTTGGACAGGGGGCGATGGCTACACTTTC
TRBD2	few	TRBJ2-5	TRBV29-1	CSVDGLAGTGKIREETQYF	TGCAGCGTTGATGGACTAGCGGGGACCGGAAAGATTCGCGAAGAGACCCAGTACTTC
-	once	TRBJ2-7	TRBV11-2	CASSITEGYEQYF	TGTGCCAGCAGCATCACAGAGGGGTACGAGCAGTACTTC
TRBD1	few	TRBJ2-7	TRBV6-5	CASSYTGTGSSYEQYF	TGTGCCAGCAGTTACACCGGGACAGGGTCCTCCTACGAGCAGTACTTC
TRBD2	few	TRBJ2-3	TRBV29-1	CSVEWEGRNTQYF	TGCAGCGTTGAGTGGGAGGGCCGGAATACACAGTATTTT
-	many	TRBJ1-2	TRBV4-3	CASSLSPGAANYGYTF	TGCGCCAGCAGCCTCTCCCCGGGGGCCGCTAACTATGGCTACACCTTC
-	few	TRBJ2-3	TRBV5-4	CASSLGFSGSTDTQYF	TGTGCCAGCAGCTTAGGATTTAGCGGTAGCACAGATACGCAGTATTTT
-	once	TRBJ2-1	TRBV11-1	CAISTRASYNEQFF	TGTGCCATCAGCACCAGGGCCTCCTACAATGAGCAGTTCTTC
-	-	TRBJ1-5	TRBV6-1	CASSLSGTRGNQPQHF	TGTGCCAGCAGTTTATCCGGGACAAGGGGGAACCAGCCCCAGCATTTT
-	-	TRBJ1-2	TRBV29-1	CCVDGGYGYTF	TGCTGCGTTGATGGGGGTTATGGCTACACCTTC
-	-	TRBJ2-1	TRBV28	CASRTANNEQFF	TGTGCCAGCAGGACCGCGAACAATGAGCAGTTCTTC
-	once	TRBJ2-2	TRBV29-1	CSVVGYSIGELLF	TGCAGCGTTGTGGGGTATAGTATCGGGGAGCTGTTGTTT
TRBD2	-	TRBJ2-7	TRBV29-1	CSVQDRIAGAYEQYF	TGCAGTGTTCAAGATCGGATAGCGGGAGCCTACGAGCAGTACTTC
-	-	TRBJ2-3	TRBV7-8	CASSGVDKDTQYF	TGTGCCAGCTCGGGGGTGGACAAGGATACGCAGTATTTT
-	-	TRBJ1-4	TRBV6-2/TRBV6-3	CASSPPQGWNEKLFF	TGTGCCAGCAGCCCACCACAGGGCTGGAATGAAAAACTGTTTTTT
-	many	TRBJ2-7	TRBV6-5	CASSYAGSSYEQYF	TGTGCCAGCAGTTATGCGGGGAGCTCCTACGAGCAGTACTTC
-	many	TRBJ1-1	TRBV10-3	CAISESAGETTEAFF	TGTGCCATCAGTGAATCGGCGGGAGAAACGACTGAAGCTTTCTTT
-	-	TRBJ1-5	TRBV28	CASSTPGAGNQPRHF	TGTGCCAGCAGCACCCCGGGGGCCGGCAATCAGCCCCGGCATTTT
TRBD1	-	TRBJ1-2	TRBV4-2	CASSQAGTGADGYGYNF	TGTGCCAGCAGCCAAGCCGGGACAGGGGCGGACGGCTATGGCTACAACTTC
-	many	TRBJ2-5	TRBV10-3	CAISESGLPRETQYF	TGTGCCATCAGTGAGTCAGGACTACCGCGGGAGACCCAGTACTTC
-	-	TRBJ2-2	TRBV6-2/TRBV6-3	CASSWSRTEELFF	TGTGCCAGCAGCTGGTCTAGAACCGAGGAGCTGTTTTTT
-	-	TRBJ1-5	TRBV14	CASRAAGVQPQHF	TGTGCCAGCAGAGCAGCAGGGGTTCAGCCCCAGCATTTT
-	few	TRBJ2-7	TRBV28	CASTTARRSPISYEQYF	TGTGCCAGCACCACAGCCCGGAGAAGTCCTATCTCCTACGAGCAGTACTTC
-	many	TRBJ1-1	TRBV6-5	CASSYLTENTEAFF	TGTGCCAGCAGTTACTTAACAGAGAACACTGAAGCTTTCTTT
TRBD2	few	TRBJ2-7	TRBV6-1	CASSTSGVYEQYF	TGTGCCAGCAGTACTAGCGGAGTCTACGAGCAGTACTTC
-	-	TRBJ2-1	TRBV29-1	CSINRWATNEQFF	TGCAGCATTAACAGGTGGGCTACGAATGAGCAGTTCTTC
-	once	TRBJ2-1	TRBV2	CASSALWSSYNEQFF	TGTGCCAGCAGCGCGTTGTGGAGCTCCTACAATGAGCAGTTCTTC
-	-	TRBJ2-7	TRBV6-2/TRBV6-3	CANSWRGEQYF	TGTGCCAACAGTTGGCGGGGCGAGCAGTACTTC
-	many	TRBJ1-1	TRBV5-5	CASSWGAQDTEAFF	TGTGCCAGCAGCTGGGGGGCGCAGGACACTGAAGCTTTCTTT
TRBD2	-	TRBJ2-7	TRBV5-4	CASSRMGGGYEQYF	TGTGCCAGCAGCCGGATGGGCGGGGGCTACGAGCAGTACTTC
-	-	TRBJ1-3	TRBV11-2	CASSSRVIGGKTIYF	TGTGCCAGCAGCTCCAGGGTGATTGGTGGAAAGACCATATATTTT